The 26 T cell receptor beta chains below all came from one sample that was sequenced in a study of blood T cell repertoires in COVID-19. Generated by immunoSEQ multiplex PCR, the TCRdb table keeps only in-frame clones and is missing some. Among 210,000 or so clones listed, about 83% were seen once. The sequencing input was PBMCs or T cells enriched from blood (not recorded which). All receptors come from a woman between 45 and 60 years old who had been exposed to COVID-19.

The chain links TRBV29-1 to TRBJ1-1; no clear D. The V gene's germline CDR1 is SQVTM and CDR2 ANQGSEA. CDR3 length: 13 amino acids. The V end lost 4 bases, the J end lost 0 bases, and 9 bases lay between the germline ends. DNA for the CDR3: TGCAGCGTTGGTAACAGCTTGAACACTGAAGCTTTCTTT. Protein sequence: CSVGNSLNTEAFF.

This rearrangement joins TRBV18 to TRBJ1-1; D not resolved. The germline V and J ends were trimmed by 3 bases and 6 bases, with 8 bases remaining between them. The length of the CDR3 is 12 residues. CDR1 and CDR2 from the germline V gene are KGHSH and LQKENI. This CDR3 is CASSPGGSEAFF. In DNA, the CDR3 is TGTGCCAGCTCACCCGGCGGCTCTGAAGCTTTCTTT.

This sequence joins TRBV21-1 and TRBJ2-7; the table calls TRBD1, which could not be checked here. TRBV21-1 is listed as a pseudogene. The CDR3 is 16 amino acids. This CDR3 reads CASTRFKGAISYEQYF. Here the CDR3 DNA reads TGTGCCAGCACCCGGTTCAAGGGGGCTATCTCCTACGAGCAGTACTTC.

The chain links TRBV7-9 to TRBJ1-2; D is perhaps TRBD1 (6 bases). From germline, CDR1 is SEHNR and CDR2 FQNEAQ (reference sequence). The germline V and J ends were trimmed by 2 bases and 8 bases, with 12 bases remaining between them. This CDR3 has 13 amino acids. CDR3 region: CASSLPWTDGYTF. In nucleotides, the CDR3 is TGTGCCAGCAGCTTACCCTGGACAGACGGCTACACCTTC.

The chain recombines TRBV3-1 (or the pseudogene TRBV3-2) with TRBJ1-6; D may be TRBD1 (5 bases). CDR3 length equals 13 residues. Trimming stripped 4 bases from V and 9 bases from J, with 10 bases between. The germline gives CDR1 LGHDT, CDR2 YNNKEL (reference sequence). In DNA form, the CDR3 reads TGTGCCAGCAGCCCCCGGGGGTCTTCACCCCTCCACTTT. Its translation is CASSPRGSSPLHF.

The chain combines TRBV3-1 (or the pseudogene TRBV3-2) with TRBJ2-7; weak D call: TRBD1 (6 bases). CDR1 and CDR2 (germline): LGHDT, YNNKEL (reference sequence). V lost 4 bases and J 6 bases, leaving 19 bases between the germline ends. The CDR3 runs 15 residues. This chain's CDR3 is CASSPAGQSSREQYF. The CDR3 DNA sequence: TGTGCCAGCAGCCCGGCTGGACAGTCTTCGCGCGAGCAGTACTTC.

This clone occurred once. The chain is built from TRBV3-1 (or the pseudogene TRBV3-2) and TRBJ1-1; D is unclear. V was shortened by 5 bases and J by 1 base, with 14 bases between the two germline ends. Germline V gene data show CDR1 as LGHDT and CDR2 as YNNKEL (reference sequence). The CDR3 is made up of 15 amino acids. The CDR3 nucleotides are TGTGCCAGCAGCACACGTGGACTGACGAACACTGAAGCTTTCTTT. This sequence encodes CASSTRGLTNTEAFF.

The chain is built from TRBV29-1 and TRBJ1-1; the D is unclear. The CDR3 contains 12 residues. Trimming shortened V by 4 bases and J by 5 bases, and 11 bases separated the two germline ends. Germline loops: CDR1 SQVTM, CDR2 ANQGSEA. CDR3 sequence: CSVAGWRTEAFF. CDR3 coding DNA: TGCAGCGTTGCCGGCTGGAGGACTGAAGCTTTCTTT.

Here the CDR3 reads CASSMRGGTEAFF. CDR3 nucleotides: TGTGCCAGTAGTATGAGAGGGGGCACTGAAGCTTTCTTT. The chain joins TRBV19 to TRBJ1-1; tentatively, D is TRBD1 (6 bases). V lost 3 bases, J lost 4 bases, and 9 bases lay in between. Per germline, CDR1 LNHDA and CDR2 SQIVND (reference sequence). The CDR3 extends over 13 amino acids.

In this sample, this clone turned up once. The chain is built from TRBV27 and TRBJ1-5, with TRBD1 matching 11 bases. In germline, CDR1 is MNHEY, CDR2 SMNVEV (reference sequence). CDR3 length: 14 residues. Unmatched junction bases numbered 4, after V lost 6 bases and J lost 6 bases. CDR3 loop: CASRSGTGGQPQHF. The CDR3 region has the DNA TGTGCCAGCAGGTCCGGGACAGGGGGTCAGCCCCAGCATTTT.

The chain carries TRBV7-9 and TRBJ2-2; the match to TRBD2 covers 12 bases. From germline, CDR1 is SEHNR and CDR2 FQNEAQ (reference sequence). J was trimmed by 2 bases and V by 4 bases; bases with no gene match: 11. This CDR3 is 19 amino acids long. CDR3 in amino acids: CASSSTTSGGLDNTGELFF. In DNA form, the CDR3 reads TGTGCCAGCAGCTCGACGACTAGCGGGGGCCTTGATAACACCGGGGAGCTGTTTTTT.

The chain links TRBV18 to TRBJ2-3, with a tentative D call TRBD2 (6 bases). The V end was cut by 2 bases, the J end by 4 bases, with 13 bases between. CDR3 length: 15 amino acids. Germline V gene data show CDR1 as KGHSH and CDR2 as LQKENI. The CDR3 DNA reads TGTGCCAGCTCACCATCGGGAGCAACCCCAGATACGCAGTATTTT. The encoded protein is CASSPSGATPDTQYF.

The chain uses TRBV28 and TRBJ1-5; the D gene is possibly TRBD1 (5 bases). Trimming took off 6 bases at V and 3 bases at J, with 18 bases between the two ends. Germline CDR1 and CDR2: MDHEN and SYDVKM. The CDR3 has 16 residues. The CDR3 nucleotides are TGTGCCAGCAGCCCAGTCATGGGGACTCACAATCAGCCCCAGCATTTT. Protein sequence: CASSPVMGTHNQPQHF.

The V call is TRBV19, the J call TRBJ2-1; 9 bases fit TRBD2. V shed 4 bases, J shed 7 bases, and the junction held 8 bases outside the gene matches. This CDR3 has 15 amino acids. Germline lookup yields CDR1 LNHDA and CDR2 SQIVND (reference sequence). The DNA for the CDR3 is TGTGCCAGTAGTAATACTTGGGCGGGGGGGAATGAGCAGTTCTTC. Translation: CASSNTWAGGNEQFF.

The chain carries TRBV7-2 and TRBJ2-1, with D possibly TRBD1 on 5 matching bases. CDR1 is SGHTA, CDR2 FQGNSA, per germline. The CDR3 is 15 residues long. V was clipped by 5 bases and J by 2 bases, with 13 bases between them. CDR3 protein: CASSPQGDPYNEQFF. The CDR3 DNA reads TGTGCCAGCAGCCCCCAGGGTGACCCCTACAATGAGCAGTTCTTC. The complete variable domain, with remaining parts taken from reference TRBV7-2 and TRBJ2-1, reads GAGVSQSPSNKVTEKGKDVELRCDPISGHTALYWYRQSLGQGLEFLIYFQGNSAPDKSGLPSDRFSAERTGGSVSTLTIQRTQQEDSAVYLCASSPQGDPYNEQFFGPGTRLTVL.

This chain connects TRBV30 to TRBJ1-1, with 7 bases that match TRBD1. V was clipped by 4 bases and J by 2 bases; unmatched bases: 7. Germline loops: CDR1 GTSNPN, CDR2 SVGIG (reference sequence). The CDR3 totals 14 residues. CDR3 amino acids: CAWTWTGKNTEAFF. As DNA, the CDR3 is TGTGCCTGGACTTGGACAGGAAAAAACACTGAAGCTTTCTTT.

V is TRBV18 and J is TRBJ2-6; a possible D gene is TRBD1 (6 bases). Trimming left V 4 bases short and J 0 bases short, with 10 bases between. Germline CDR1 KGHSH, CDR2 LQKENI. The CDR3 sequence is 16 residues long. DNA of the CDR3: TGTGCCAGCTCACAGGACAGATCCTCTGGGGCCAACGTCCTGACTTTC. Translated: CASSQDRSSGANVLTF.

This clone was picked up one time. The gene calls are TRBV2 and TRBJ2-7; tentatively, D is TRBD1 (5 bases). Trimming cost V 6 bases and J 2 bases, with 8 bases left between them. CDR3 length: 12 amino acids. Germline lookup yields CDR1 SNHLY and CDR2 FYNNEI. CDR3 loop: CASRARAYEQYF. The DNA of the CDR3 is TGTGCCAGCAGGGCCAGGGCCTACGAGCAGTACTTC.

The rearrangement links TRBV7-2 to TRBJ2-6; TRBD2 aligns across 10 bases. V trimming: 5 bases; J trimming: 4 bases; junction bases outside the gene matches: 8. Germline-derived CDR1 and CDR2 are SGHTA and FQGNSA. CDR3 size: 17 residues. The CDR3: CASSSVAGGVGANVLTF. CDR3 nucleotides: TGTGCCAGCAGCAGTGTAGCGGGGGGAGTCGGGGCCAACGTCCTGACTTTC.

In DNA, the CDR3 is TGTGCCAGCACCCTGGCAGGGGTGAGGTACGAGCAGTACTTC. This sequence encodes CASTLAGVRYEQYF. The chain uses TRBV6-5 and TRBJ2-7; D perhaps matches TRBD1 (6 bases). In germline, CDR1 is MNHEY, CDR2 SVGAGI. The CDR3 runs 14 residues. The V end lost 7 bases, the J end lost 4 bases, and 17 bases lay between the germline ends.

The CDR3 sequence is CASSQSYGSSYNSPLHF. Here the CDR3 DNA reads TGTGCCAGCAGCCAATCCTACGGGAGCTCCTATAATTCACCCCTCCACTTT. The J gene is TRBJ1-6, the V gene TRBV3-1 (or the pseudogene TRBV3-2); D ambiguous. Per the germline V gene, CDR1 is LGHDT and CDR2 is YNNKEL (reference sequence). The CDR3 has 17 amino acids. V gave up 2 bases and J gave up 0 bases, with 11 bases separating them.

The chain is built from TRBV7-2 and TRBJ2-2, with a weak D call TRBD1 (6 bases). This CDR3 region has 16 residues. Germline V lookup: CDR1 SGHTA, CDR2 FQGNSA. Trimming stripped 2 bases from V and 5 bases from J, with 15 bases between. The CDR3 region is CASSLRQAGGTGELFF. Here the CDR3 DNA reads TGTGCCAGCAGCTTAAGACAGGCCGGAGGAACCGGGGAGCTGTTTTTT.

This clone was recorded a few times. This sequence joins TRBV9 and TRBJ1-1; 8 bases fit TRBD1. Germline CDR1 reads SGDLS; CDR2 reads YYNGEE. The CDR3 covers 15 residues. Trimming at V came to 2 bases and at J to 0 bases, leaving 3 bases not matched to a gene. CDR3 sequence (DNA): TGTGCCAGCAGCGTCGGGACAGGTCTGAACACTGAAGCTTTCTTT. Protein: CASSVGTGLNTEAFF.

This chain links TRBV9 with TRBJ1-1; a weak D match, TRBD1 (5 bases). The CDR3 is made up of 15 amino acids. Between the trimmed V and J ends, which lost 0 bases and 0 bases, there was a span of 9 bases. Germline CDR1 and CDR2: SGDLS and YYNGEE. CDR3 DNA sequence: TGTGCCAGCAGCGTAGCCCCAGGGCTGAACACTGAAGCTTTCTTT. Translating gives CASSVAPGLNTEAFF.

This sequence joins TRBV5-1 and TRBJ1-3; D not resolved. CDR1 and CDR2 from the germline V gene are SGHRS and YFSETQ. Trimming stripped 0 bases from V and 6 bases from J, with 10 bases between. This CDR3 region has 14 residues. DNA for the CDR3: TGCGCCAGCAGCTTGGGAGGCCCTCAAAACACCATATATTTT. Translation: CASSLGGPQNTIYF.

In nucleotides, the CDR3 is TGTGCCAGCAGTTTAAATTCTTACGAGCAGTACTTC. Translation: CASSLNSYEQYF. This rearrangement joins TRBV28 to TRBJ2-7; D is unclear. From germline, CDR1 is MDHEN and CDR2 SYDVKM. The CDR3 sequence is 12 residues long. With 2 bases removed from V and 4 bases from J, the gap between germline ends came to 6 bases.